This T cell receptor beta chain originates from a study of T cell responses to AZD1222 COVID-19 vaccine. Turning to this clone: Its specificity is unknown.

General observations from the study: Close to half of all spike-specific TCRs reportedly target regions of the variants that are unmutated.

Sequencing used immunoSEQ multiplex PCR; TCRdb keeps in-frame clones, though not all of them. The sample yields 150,000 to 200,000 clones, around 92% seen once. Specimen: peripheral blood, collected on day 0 of AZD1222 vaccination. The sequence derives from an adult in good health.

In DNA form, the CDR3 reads TGTGCCAGCAGCCCCTACGGCGGCCACTCTGGAAACACCATATATTTT. The encoded protein is CASSPYGGHSGNTIYF. V is TRBV5-6 and J is TRBJ1-3; D unresolved. Trimming pared 4 bases from V and 0 bases from J, leaving 14 bases between. The CDR3 length is 16 residues. CDR1 and CDR2 (germline): SGHDT, YYEEEE. Variable domain in full (rest from reference TRBV5-6 and TRBJ1-3): DAGVTQSPTHLIKTRGQQVTLRCSPKSGHDTVSWYQQALGQGPQFIFQYYEEEERQRGNFPDRFSGHQFPNYSSELNVNALLLGDSALYLCASSPYGGHSGNTIYFGEGSWLTVV.